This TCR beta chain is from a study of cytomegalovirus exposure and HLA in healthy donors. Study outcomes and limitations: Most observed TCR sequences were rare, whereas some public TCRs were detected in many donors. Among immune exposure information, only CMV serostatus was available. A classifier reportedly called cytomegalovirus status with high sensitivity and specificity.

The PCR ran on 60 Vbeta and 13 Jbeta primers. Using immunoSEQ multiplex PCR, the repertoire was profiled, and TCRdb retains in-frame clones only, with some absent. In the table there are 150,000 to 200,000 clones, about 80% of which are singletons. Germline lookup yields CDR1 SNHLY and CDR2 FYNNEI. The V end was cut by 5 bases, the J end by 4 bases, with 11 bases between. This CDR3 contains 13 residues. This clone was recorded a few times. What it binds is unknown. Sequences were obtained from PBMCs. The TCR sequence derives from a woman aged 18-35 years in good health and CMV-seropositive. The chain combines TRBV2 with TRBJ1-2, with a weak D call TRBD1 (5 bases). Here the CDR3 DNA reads TGTGCCAGCAGTAAGACAGTCACCTATGGCTACACCTTC. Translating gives CASSKTVTYGYTF.